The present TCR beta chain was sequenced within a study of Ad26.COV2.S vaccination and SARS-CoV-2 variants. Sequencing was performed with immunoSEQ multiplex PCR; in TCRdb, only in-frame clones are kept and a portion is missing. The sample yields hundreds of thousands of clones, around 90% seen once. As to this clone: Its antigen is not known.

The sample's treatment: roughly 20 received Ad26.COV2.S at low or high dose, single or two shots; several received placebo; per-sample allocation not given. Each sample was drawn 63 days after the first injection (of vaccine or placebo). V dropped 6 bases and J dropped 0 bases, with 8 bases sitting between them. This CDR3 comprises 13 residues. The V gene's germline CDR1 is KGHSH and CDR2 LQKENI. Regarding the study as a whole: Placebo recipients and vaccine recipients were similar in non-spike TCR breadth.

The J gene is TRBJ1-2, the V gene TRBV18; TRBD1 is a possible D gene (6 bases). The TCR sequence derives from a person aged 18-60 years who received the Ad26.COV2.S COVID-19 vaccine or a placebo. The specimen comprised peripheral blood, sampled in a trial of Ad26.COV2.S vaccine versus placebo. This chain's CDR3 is CASSSGANYGYTF. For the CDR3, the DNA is TGTGCCAGCTCCTCAGGGGCTAACTATGGCTACACCTTC.